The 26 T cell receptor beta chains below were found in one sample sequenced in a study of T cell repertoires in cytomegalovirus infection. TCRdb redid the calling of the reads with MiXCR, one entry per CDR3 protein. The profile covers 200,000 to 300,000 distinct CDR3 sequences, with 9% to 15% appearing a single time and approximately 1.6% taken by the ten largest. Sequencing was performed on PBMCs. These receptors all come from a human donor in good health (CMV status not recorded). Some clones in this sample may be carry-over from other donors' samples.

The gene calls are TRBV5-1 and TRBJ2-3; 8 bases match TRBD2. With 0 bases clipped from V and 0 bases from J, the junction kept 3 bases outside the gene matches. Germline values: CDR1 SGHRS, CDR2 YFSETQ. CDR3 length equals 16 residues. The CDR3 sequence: CASSLGLAQSTDTQYF. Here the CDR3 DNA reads TGCGCCAGCAGCTTGGGACTAGCGCAAAGCACAGATACGCAGTATTTT.

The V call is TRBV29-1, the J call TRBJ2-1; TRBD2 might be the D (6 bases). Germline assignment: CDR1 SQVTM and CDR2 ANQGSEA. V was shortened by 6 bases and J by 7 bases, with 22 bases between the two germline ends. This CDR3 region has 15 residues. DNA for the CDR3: TGCAGCGTCAAGCCGGGGACTCCTAAAGGGAATGAGCAGTTCTTC. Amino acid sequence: CSVKPGTPKGNEQFF.

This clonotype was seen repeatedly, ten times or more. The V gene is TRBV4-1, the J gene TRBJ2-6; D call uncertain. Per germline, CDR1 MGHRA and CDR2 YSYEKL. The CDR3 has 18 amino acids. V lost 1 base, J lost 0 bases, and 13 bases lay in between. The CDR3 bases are TGCGCCAGCAGCCAAGTAAGACTGGGTGGCTCTGGGGCCAACGTCCTGACTTTC. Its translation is CASSQVRLGGSGANVLTF.

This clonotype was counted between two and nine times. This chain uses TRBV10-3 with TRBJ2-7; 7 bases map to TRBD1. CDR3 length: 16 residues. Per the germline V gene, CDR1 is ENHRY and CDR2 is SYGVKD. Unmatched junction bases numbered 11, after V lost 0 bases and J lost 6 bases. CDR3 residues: CAISESIQGSYGEQYF. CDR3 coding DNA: TGTGCCATCAGTGAGTCCATACAGGGGTCCTACGGCGAGCAGTACTTC.

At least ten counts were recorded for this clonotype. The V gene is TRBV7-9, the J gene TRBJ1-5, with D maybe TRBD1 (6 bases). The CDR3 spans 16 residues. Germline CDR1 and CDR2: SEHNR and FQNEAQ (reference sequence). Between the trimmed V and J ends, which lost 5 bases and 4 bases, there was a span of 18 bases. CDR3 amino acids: CASSPGVGTLNQPQHF. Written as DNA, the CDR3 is TGTGCCAGCAGCCCGGGGGTCGGGACACTGAATCAGCCCCAGCATTTT.

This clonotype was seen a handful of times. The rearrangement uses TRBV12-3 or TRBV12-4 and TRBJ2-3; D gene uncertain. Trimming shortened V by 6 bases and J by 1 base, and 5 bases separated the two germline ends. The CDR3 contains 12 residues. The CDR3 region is CASSWGTDTQYF. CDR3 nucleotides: TGTGCCAGCAGCTGGGGCACAGATACGCAGTATTTT.

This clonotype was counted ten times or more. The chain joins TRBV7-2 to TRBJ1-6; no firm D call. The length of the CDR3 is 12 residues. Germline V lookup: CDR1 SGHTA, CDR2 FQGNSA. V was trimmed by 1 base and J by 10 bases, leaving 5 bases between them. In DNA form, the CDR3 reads TGTGCCAGCAGCTTAGTCGGCTCACCCCTCCACTTT. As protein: CASSLVGSPLHF.

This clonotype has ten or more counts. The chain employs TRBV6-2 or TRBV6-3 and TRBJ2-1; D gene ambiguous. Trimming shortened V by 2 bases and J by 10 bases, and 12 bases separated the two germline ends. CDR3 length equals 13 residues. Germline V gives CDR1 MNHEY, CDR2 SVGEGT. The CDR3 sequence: CASSYASEFEQFF. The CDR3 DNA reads TGTGCCAGCAGTTACGCCTCCGAATTCGAGCAGTTCTTC.

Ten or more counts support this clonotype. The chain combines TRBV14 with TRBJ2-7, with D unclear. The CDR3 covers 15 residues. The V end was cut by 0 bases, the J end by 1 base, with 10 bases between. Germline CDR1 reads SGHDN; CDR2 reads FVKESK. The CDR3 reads CASSQDVGQSYEQYF. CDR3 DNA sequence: TGTGCCAGCAGCCAAGATGTAGGGCAGTCCTACGAGCAGTACTTC.

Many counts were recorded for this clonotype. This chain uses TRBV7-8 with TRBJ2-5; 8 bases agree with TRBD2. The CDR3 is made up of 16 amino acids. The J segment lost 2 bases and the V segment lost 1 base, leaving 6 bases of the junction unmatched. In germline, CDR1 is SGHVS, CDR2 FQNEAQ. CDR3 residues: CASSLGASGLQETQYF. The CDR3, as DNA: TGTGCCAGCAGCTTAGGGGCTAGCGGGCTTCAAGAGACCCAGTACTTC.

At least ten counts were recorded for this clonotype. CDR3 residues: CASSPSPGGNTEAFF. The CDR3 nucleotides are TGTGCCAGCAGTCCCTCCCCAGGGGGCAACACTGAAGCTTTCTTT. The V call is TRBV6-6, the J call TRBJ1-1, with TRBD1 matching 8 bases. The V segment lost 5 bases and the J segment 2 bases; nucleotides outside the gene matches: 7. Per germline, CDR1 MNHNY and CDR2 SVGAGI (reference sequence). The CDR3 spans 15 residues.

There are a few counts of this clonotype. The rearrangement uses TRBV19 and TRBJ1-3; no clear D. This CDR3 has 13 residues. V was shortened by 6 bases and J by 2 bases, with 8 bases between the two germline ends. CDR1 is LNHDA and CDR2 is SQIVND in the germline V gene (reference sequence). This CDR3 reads CASRYAPGNTIYF. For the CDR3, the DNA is TGTGCCAGTAGGTACGCACCTGGAAACACCATATATTTT. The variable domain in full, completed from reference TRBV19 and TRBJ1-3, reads DGGITQSPKYLFRKEGQNVTLSCEQNLNHDAMYWYRQDPGQGLRLIYYSQIVNDFQKGDIAEGYSVSREKKESFPLTVTSAQKNPTAFYLCASRYAPGNTIYFGEGSWLTVV.

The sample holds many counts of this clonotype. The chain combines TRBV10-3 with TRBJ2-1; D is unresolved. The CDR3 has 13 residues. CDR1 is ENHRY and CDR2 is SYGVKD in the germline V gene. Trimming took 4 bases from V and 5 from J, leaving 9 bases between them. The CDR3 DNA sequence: TGTGCCATCAGTGGTGCGCTTGACAATGAGCAGTTCTTC. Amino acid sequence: CAISGALDNEQFF.

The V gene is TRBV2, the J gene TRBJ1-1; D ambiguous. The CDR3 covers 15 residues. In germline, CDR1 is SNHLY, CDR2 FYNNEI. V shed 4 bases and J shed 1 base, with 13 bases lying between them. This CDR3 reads CASSGYTSENTEAFF. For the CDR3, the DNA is TGTGCCAGCAGTGGGTACACCTCGGAGAACACTGAAGCTTTCTTT.

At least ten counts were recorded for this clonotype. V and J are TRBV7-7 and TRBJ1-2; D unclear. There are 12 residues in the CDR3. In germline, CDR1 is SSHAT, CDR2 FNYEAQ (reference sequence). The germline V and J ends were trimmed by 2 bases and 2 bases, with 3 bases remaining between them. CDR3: CASSLTNYGYTF. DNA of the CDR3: TGTGCCAGCAGCTTAACAAACTATGGCTACACCTTC. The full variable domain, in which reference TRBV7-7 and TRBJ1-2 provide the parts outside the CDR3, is GAGVSQSPRYKVTKRGQDVTLRCDPISSHATLYWYQQALGQGPEFLTYFNYEAQPDKSGLPSDRFSAERPEGSISTLTIQRTEQRDSAMYRCASSLTNYGYTFGSGTRLTVV.

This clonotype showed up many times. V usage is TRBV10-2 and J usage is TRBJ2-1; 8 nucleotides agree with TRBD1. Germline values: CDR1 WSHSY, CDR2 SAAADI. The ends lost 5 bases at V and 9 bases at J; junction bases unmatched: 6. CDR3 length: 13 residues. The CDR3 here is CASSNRGDSEQFF. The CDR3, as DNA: TGCGCCAGCAGTAACAGGGGGGACAGTGAGCAGTTCTTC.

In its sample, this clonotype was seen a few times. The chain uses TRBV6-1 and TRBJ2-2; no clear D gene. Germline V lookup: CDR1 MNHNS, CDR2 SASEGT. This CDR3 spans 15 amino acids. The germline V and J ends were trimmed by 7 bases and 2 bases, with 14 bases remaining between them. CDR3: CASTRTTLNTGELFF. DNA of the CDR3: TGTGCCAGCACCCGGACCACCCTCAACACCGGGGAGCTGTTTTTT.

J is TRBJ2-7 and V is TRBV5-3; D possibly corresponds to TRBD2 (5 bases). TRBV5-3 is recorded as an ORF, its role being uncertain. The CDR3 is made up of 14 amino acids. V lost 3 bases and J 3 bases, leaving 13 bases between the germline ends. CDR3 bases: TGTGCCAGAAGCTCCCGGGATCGCTACTACGAGCAGTACTTC. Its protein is CARSSRDRYYEQYF.

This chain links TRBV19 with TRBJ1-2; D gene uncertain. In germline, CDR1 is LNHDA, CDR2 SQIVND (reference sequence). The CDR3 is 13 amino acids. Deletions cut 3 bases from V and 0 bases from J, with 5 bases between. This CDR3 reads CASSIHANYGYTF. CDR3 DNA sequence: TGTGCCAGTAGTATTCATGCTAACTATGGCTACACCTTC.

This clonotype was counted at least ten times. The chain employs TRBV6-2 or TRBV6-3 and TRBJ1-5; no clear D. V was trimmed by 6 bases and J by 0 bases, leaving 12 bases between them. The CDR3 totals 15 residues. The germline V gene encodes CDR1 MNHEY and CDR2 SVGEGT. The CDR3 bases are TGTGCCAGCAGGCAACACAAGGATAGCAATCAGCCCCAGCATTTT. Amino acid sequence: CASRQHKDSNQPQHF.

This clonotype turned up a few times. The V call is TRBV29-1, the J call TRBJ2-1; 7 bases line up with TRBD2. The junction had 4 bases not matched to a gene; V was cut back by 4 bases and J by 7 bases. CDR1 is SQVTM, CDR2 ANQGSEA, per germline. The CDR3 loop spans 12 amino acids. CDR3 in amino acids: CSVGPGGNEQFF. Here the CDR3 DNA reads TGCAGCGTTGGCCCCGGGGGGAATGAGCAGTTCTTC.

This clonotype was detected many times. The CDR3 protein is CASSRDRETQYF. CDR3 nucleotide sequence: TGTGCCAGCAGCCGGGACAGAGAGACCCAGTACTTC. This chain joins TRBV7-9 and TRBJ2-5; 7 nucleotides align to TRBD1. The J segment lost 4 bases and the V segment lost 5 bases, leaving 1 base of the junction unmatched. Germline loops: CDR1 SEHNR, CDR2 FQNEAQ (reference sequence). The length of the CDR3 is 12 residues. Supplemented by reference TRBV7-9 and TRBJ2-5, the full variable domain reads DTGVSQNPRHKITKRGQNVTFRCDPISEHNRLYWYRQTLGQGPEFLTYFQNEAQLEKSRLLSDRFSAERPKGSFSTLEIQRTEQGDSAMYLCASSRDRETQYFGPGTRLLVL.

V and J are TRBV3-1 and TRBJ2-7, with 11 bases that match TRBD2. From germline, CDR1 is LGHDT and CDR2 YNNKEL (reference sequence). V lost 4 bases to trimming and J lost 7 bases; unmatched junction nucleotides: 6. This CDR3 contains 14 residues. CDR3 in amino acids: CASSREGTSGEQYF. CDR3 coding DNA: TGTGCCAGCAGCCGGGAAGGGACTAGCGGAGAGCAGTACTTC.

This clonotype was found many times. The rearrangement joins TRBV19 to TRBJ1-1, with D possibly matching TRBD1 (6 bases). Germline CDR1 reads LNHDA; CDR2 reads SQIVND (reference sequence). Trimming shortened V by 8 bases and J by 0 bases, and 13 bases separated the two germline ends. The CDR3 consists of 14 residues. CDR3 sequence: CASYPTGMNTEAFF. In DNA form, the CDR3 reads TGTGCCAGTTACCCAACAGGGATGAACACTGAAGCTTTCTTT.

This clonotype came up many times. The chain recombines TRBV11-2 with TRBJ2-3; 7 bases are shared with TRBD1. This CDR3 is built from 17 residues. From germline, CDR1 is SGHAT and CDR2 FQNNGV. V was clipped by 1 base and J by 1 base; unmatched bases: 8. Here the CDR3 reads CASSLVVRGPGTDTQYF. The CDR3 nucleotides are TGTGCCAGCAGCTTAGTGGTTAGGGGGCCAGGCACAGATACGCAGTATTTT.

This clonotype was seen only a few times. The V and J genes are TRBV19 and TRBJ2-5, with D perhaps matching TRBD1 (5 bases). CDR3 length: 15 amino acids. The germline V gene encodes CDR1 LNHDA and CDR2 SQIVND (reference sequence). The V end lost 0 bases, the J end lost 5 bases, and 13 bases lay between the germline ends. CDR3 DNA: TGTGCCAGTAGTATAGACCCTAGACAGATGGAGACCCAGTACTTC. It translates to CASSIDPRQMETQYF.